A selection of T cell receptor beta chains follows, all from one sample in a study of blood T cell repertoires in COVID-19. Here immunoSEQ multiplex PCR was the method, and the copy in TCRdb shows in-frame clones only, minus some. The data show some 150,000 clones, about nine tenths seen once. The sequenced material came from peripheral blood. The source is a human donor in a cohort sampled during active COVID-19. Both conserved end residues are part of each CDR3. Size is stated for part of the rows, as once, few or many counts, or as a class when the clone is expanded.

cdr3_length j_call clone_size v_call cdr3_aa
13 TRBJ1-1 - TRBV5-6 CASIRQSNTEAFF
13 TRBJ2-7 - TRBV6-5 CASRRDRVYEQYF
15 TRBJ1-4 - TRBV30 CAWSVLTVGAEKLFF
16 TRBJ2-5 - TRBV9 CASSEGDRGFFETQYF
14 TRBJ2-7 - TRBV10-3 CATRSDRGSYEQYF
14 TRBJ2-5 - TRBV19 CASRDRSGKETQYF
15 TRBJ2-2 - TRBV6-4 CASSESGGAVGELFF
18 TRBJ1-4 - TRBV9 CASSVGQGSGWEDEKLFF
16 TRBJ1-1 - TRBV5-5 CASSLQLGQPNTEAFF
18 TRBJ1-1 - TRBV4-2 CASSHGRQGRSDGTEAFF
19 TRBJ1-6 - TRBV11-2 CASSLVRGQRGVYNSPLHF
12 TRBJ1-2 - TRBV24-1 CATSLRDYGYTF
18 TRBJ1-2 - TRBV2 CASKRGRGQGSAYGGYTF
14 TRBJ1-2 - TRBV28 CATRTGGTRYGYTF
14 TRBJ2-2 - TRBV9 CASSSNRVTGELFF
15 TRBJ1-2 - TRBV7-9 CASSHSRPGVYGYTF
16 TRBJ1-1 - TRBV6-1 CASSKGTGGRNTEAFF
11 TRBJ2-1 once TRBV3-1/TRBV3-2 CASSQAGEQFF
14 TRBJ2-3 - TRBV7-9 CASSFHSPTDTQYF
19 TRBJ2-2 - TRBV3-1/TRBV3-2 CASSQRDRVPPWNTGELFF
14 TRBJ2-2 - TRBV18 CASSMGQQTGELFF
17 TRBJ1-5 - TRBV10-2 CASSESAGRYSNQPQHF
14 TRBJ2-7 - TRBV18 CASSPAGLSYEQYF
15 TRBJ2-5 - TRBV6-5 CASRAGTSGVETQYF
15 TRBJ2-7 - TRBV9 CASSTTSVLSYEQYF
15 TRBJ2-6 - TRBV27 CASMSGGGEANVLTF
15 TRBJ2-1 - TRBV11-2 CASSLDYGTHNEQFF
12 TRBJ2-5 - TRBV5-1 CASRRRQETQYF
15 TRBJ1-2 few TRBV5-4 CASSLGQAGTYGYTF
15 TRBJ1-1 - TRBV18 CASSLGVWMNTEAFF
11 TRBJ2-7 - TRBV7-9 CASSRQYEQYF
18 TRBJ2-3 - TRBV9 CASSVETPGQGFTDTQYF
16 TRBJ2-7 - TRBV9 CASSVAPQGATYEQYF
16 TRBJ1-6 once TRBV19 CASSKGQGTYNSPLHF
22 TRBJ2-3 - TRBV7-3 CASSLGSGGWVQRDIGADTQYF
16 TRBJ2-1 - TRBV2 CASRNARTSGDNEQFF
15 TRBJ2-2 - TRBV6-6 CASSYPTPNTGELFF
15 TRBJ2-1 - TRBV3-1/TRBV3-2 CASSQDARLANEQFF
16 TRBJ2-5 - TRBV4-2 CASSRLPGQGQETQYF
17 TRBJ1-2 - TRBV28 CASSLVTDRELNYGYTF
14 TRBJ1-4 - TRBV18 CASSPLDSPGKLFF
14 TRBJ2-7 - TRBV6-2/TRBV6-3 CASSYAGVRYEQYF
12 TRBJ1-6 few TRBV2 CASSAGGTPLHF
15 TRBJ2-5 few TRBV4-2 CASSPPGGVRETQYF
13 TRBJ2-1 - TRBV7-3 CASSLTLGHEQFF
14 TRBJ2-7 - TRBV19 CASSIRDSQNEQYF
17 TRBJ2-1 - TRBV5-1 CASSIRTSESSYNEQFF
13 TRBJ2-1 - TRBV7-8 CASSLAQDNEQFF
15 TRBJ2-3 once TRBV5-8 CASSFSQASTDTQYF
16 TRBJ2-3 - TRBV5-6 CASSLGLAGVADTQYF
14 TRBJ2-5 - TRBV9 CASSVGVRKETQYF
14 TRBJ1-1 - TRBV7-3 CASSIGTQGTEAFF
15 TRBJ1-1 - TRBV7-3 CASSLWTGGSTEAFF
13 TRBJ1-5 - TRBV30 CAWSPQGNQPQHF
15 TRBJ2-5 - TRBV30 CAWSVSWTGRETQYF
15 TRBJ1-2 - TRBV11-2 CASSSRPRADSGYTF